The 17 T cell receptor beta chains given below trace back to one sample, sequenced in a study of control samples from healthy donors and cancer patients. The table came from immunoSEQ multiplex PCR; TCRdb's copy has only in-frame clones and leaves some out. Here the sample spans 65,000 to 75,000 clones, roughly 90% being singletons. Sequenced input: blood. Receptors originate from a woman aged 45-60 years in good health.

The CDR3 coding sequence is TGTGCCAGCAGTTTCGGGCAGGGCCTCCCTGAAGCTTTCTTT. Protein product: CASSFGQGLPEAFF. The V call is TRBV27, the J call TRBJ1-1, with D perhaps TRBD1 (5 bases). Deletions cut 3 bases from V and 6 bases from J, with 14 bases between. Per germline, CDR1 MNHEY and CDR2 SMNVEV (reference sequence). The CDR3 extends over 14 amino acids.

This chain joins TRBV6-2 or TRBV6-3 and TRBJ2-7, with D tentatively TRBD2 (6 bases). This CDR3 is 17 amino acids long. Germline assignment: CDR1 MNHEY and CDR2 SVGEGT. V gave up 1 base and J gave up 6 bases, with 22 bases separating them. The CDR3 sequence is CASSYWALGEATSEQYF. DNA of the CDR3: TGTGCCAGCAGTTACTGGGCATTGGGGGAGGCCACGAGCGAGCAGTACTTC.

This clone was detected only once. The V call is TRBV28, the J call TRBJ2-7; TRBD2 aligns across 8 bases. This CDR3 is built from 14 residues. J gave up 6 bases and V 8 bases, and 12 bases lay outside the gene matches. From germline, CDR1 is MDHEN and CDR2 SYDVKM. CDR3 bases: TGTGCCAGCGTAAAAGCGGGAGTTATGGGCGAGCAGTACTTC. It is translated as CASVKAGVMGEQYF.

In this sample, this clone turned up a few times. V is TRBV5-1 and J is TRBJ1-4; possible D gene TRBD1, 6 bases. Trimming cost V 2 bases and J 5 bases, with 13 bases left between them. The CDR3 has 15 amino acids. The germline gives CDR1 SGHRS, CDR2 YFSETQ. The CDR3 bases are TGCGCCAGCAGCTTCGTAGGGACACTCAATGAAAAACTGTTTTTT. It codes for CASSFVGTLNEKLFF. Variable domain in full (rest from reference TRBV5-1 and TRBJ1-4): KAGVTQTPRYLIKTRGQQVTLSCSPISGHRSVSWYQQTPGQGLQFLFEYFSETQRNKGNFPGRFSGRQFSNSRSEMNVSTLELGDSALYLCASSFVGTLNEKLFFGSGTQLSVL.

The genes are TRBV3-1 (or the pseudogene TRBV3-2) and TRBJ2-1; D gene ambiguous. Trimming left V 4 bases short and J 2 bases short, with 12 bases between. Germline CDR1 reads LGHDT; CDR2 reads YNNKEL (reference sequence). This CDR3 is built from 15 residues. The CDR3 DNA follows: TGTGCCAGCAGCCTAACTCTAGGGACCTACAATGAGCAGTTCTTC. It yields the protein CASSLTLGTYNEQFF.

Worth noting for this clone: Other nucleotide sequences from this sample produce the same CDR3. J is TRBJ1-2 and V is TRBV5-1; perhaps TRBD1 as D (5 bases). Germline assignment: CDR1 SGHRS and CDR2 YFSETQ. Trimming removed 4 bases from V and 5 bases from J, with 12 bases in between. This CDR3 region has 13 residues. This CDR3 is CASSLGTNYGYTF. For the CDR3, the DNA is TGCGCCAGCAGCCTCGGGACGAATTATGGCTACACCTTC.

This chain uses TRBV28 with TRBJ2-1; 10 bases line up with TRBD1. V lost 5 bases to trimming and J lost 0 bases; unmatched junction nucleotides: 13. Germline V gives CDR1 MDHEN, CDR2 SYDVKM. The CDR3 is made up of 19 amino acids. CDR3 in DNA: TGTGCCAGCAGTGATCCGGGACAGGGGCGCTTCAGCTCCTACAATGAGCAGTTCTTC. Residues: CASSDPGQGRFSSYNEQFF.

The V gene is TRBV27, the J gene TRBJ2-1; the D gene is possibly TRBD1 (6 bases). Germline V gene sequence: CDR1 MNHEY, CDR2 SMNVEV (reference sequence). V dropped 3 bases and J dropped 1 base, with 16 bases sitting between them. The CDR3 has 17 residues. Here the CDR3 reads CASSFIFRGRSYNEQFF. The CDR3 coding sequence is TGTGCCAGCAGTTTCATTTTCAGGGGTAGGTCCTACAATGAGCAGTTCTTC.

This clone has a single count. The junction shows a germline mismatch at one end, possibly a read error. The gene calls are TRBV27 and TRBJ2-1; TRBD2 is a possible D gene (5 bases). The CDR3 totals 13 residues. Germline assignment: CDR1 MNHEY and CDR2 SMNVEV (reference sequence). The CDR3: CAGSLRGIDEQFF. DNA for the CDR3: TGTGCCGGCAGTTTGAGAGGGATCGATGAGCAGTTCTTC.

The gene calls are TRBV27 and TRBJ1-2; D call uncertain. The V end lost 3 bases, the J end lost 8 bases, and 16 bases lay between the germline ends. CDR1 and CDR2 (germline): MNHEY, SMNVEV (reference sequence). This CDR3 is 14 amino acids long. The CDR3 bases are TGTGCCAGCAGTTTGCCCGGCGGGTTGGGCGGCTACACCTTC. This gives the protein CASSLPGGLGGYTF.

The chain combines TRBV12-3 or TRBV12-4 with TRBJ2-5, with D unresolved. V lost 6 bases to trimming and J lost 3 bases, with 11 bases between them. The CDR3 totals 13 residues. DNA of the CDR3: TGTGCCAGCAGCTCGTTTGGTAAAGAGACCCAGTACTTC. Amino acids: CASSSFGKETQYF.

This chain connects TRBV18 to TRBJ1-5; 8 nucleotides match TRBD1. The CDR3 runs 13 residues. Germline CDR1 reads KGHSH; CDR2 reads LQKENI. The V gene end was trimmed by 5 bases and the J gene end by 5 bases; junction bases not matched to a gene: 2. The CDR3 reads CASSLQGDQPQHF. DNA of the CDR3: TGTGCCAGCTCATTACAGGGGGATCAGCCCCAGCATTTT.

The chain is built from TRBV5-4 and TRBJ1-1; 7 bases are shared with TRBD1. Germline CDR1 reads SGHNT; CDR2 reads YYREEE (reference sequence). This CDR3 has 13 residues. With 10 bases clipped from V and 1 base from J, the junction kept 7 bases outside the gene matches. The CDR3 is CAGRQGPNTEAFF. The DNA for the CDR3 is TGTGCCGGACGACAGGGCCCGAACACTGAAGCTTTCTTT.

Here the CDR3 reads CASSDDGSYGYTF. The DNA for the CDR3 is TGTGCCTCTAGCGATGACGGGAGCTATGGCTACACCTTC. The chain recombines TRBV2 with TRBJ1-2; D ambiguous. The CDR3 length is 13 residues. V was trimmed by 11 bases and J by 4 bases, leaving 17 bases between them. CDR1 is SNHLY and CDR2 is FYNNEI in the germline V gene.

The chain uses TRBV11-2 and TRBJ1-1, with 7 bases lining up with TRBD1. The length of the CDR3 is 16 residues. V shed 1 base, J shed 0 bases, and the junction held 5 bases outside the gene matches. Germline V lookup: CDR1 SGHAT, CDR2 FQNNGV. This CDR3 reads CASSLGGRGVNTEAFF. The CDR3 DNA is TGTGCCAGCAGCTTAGGGGGCAGGGGGGTGAACACTGAAGCTTTCTTT.

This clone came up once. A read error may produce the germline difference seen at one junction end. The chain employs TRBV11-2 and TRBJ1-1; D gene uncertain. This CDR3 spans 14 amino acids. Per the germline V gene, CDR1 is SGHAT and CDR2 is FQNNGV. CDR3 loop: CASSLSQPGTKAFF. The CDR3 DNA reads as TGTGCCAGCAGCTTATCCCAACCGGGCACTAAAGCTTTCTTT.

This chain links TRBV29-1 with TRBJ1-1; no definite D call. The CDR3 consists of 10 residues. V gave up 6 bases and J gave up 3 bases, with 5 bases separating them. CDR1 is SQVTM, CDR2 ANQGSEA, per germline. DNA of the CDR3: TGCAGCGTAATTCACACTGAAGCTTTCTTT. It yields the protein CSVIHTEAFF.